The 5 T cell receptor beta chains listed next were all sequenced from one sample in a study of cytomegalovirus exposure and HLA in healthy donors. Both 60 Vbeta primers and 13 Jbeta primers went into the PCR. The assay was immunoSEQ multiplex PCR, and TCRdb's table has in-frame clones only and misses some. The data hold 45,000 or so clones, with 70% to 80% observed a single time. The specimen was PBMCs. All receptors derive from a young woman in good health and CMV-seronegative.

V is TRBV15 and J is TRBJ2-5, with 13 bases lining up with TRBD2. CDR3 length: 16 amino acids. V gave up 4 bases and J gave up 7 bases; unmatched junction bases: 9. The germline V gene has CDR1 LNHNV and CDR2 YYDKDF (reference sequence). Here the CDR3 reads CATSIAGTSGEVTQYF. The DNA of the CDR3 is TGTGCCACCAGCATAGCAGGGACTAGCGGGGAGGTGACCCAGTACTTC.

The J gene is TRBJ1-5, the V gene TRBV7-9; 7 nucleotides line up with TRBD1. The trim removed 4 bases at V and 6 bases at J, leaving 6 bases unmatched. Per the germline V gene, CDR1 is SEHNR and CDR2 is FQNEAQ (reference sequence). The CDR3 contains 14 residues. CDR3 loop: CASSSATGSQPQHF. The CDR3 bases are TGTGCCAGCAGCTCGGCGACAGGGAGTCAGCCCCAGCATTTT.

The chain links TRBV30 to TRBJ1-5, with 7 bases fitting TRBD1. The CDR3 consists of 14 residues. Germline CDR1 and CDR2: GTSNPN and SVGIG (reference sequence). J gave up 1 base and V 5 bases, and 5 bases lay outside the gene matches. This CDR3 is CAWAGQWSNQPQHF. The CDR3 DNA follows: TGTGCCTGGGCGGGACAGTGGAGCAATCAGCCCCAGCATTTT.

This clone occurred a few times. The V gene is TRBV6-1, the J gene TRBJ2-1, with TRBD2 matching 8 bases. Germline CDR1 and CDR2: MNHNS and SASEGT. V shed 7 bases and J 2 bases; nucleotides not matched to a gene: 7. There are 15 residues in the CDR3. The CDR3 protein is CASTVLADTYNEQFF. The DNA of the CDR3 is TGTGCCAGCACCGTACTAGCGGACACCTACAATGAGCAGTTCTTC.

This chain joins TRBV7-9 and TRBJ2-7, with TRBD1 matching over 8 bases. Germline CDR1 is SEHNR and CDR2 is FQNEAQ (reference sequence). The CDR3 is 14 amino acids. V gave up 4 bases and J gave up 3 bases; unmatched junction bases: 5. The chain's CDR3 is CASSSLTGVYEQYF. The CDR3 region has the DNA TGTGCCAGCAGCTCTTTGACAGGGGTCTACGAGCAGTACTTC.